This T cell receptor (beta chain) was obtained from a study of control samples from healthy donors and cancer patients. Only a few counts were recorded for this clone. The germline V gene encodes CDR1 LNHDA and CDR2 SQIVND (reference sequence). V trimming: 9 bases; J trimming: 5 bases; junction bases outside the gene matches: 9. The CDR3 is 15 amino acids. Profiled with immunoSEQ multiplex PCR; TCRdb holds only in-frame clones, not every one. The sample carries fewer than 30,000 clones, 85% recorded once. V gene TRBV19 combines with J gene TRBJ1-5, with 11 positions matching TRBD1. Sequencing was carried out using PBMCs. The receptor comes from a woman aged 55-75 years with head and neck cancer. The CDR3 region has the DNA TGTGCCAGGAGGTTGGGGACAGGGGGACATCAGCCCCAGCATTTT. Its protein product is CARRLGTGGHQPQHF.